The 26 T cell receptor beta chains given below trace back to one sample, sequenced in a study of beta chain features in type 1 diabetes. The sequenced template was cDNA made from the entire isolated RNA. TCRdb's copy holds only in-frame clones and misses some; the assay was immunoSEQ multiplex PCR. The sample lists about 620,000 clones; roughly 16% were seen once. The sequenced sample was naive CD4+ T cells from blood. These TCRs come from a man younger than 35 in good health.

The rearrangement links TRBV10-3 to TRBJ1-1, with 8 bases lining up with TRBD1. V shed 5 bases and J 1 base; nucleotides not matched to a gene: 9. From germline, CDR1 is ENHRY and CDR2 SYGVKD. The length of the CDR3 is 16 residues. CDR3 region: CAISPYRTGSNTEAFF. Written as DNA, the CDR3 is TGTGCCATCAGTCCTTACCGGACAGGGTCGAACACTGAAGCTTTCTTT.

DNA of the CDR3: TGTGCCAGCACCCACCCGGGACGCAGCATTCAGTACTTC. This encodes CASTHPGRSIQYF. The chain carries TRBV6-6 and TRBJ2-4; possibly TRBD1 or TRBD2 for D (5 bases each). The CDR3 has 13 residues. Trimming left V 7 bases short and J 9 bases short, with 16 bases between. Germline V gives CDR1 MNHNY, CDR2 SVGAGI (reference sequence).

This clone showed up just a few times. The CDR3 is CSVEDPRGREEQFF. CDR3 in DNA: TGCAGCGTTGAAGATCCCAGAGGCCGTGAGGAGCAGTTCTTC. The rearrangement uses TRBV29-1 and TRBJ2-1; D remains ambiguous. This CDR3 is 14 amino acids long. Germline V gene sequence: CDR1 SQVTM, CDR2 ANQGSEA. Trimming removed 0 bases from V and 10 bases from J, with 16 bases in between.

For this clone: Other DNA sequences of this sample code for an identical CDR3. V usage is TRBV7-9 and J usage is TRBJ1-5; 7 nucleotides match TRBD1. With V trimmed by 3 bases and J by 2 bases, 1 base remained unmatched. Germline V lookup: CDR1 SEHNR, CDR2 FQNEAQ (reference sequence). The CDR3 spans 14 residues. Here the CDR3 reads CASSFGQGNQPQHF. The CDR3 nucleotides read TGTGCCAGCAGCTTCGGACAGGGCAATCAGCCCCAGCATTTT.

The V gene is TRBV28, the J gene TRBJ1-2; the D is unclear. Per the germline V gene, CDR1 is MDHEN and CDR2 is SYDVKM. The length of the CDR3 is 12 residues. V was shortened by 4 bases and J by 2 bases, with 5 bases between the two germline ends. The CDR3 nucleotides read TGTGCCAGCAGTTCCACGAACTATGGCTACACCTTC. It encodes CASSSTNYGYTF.

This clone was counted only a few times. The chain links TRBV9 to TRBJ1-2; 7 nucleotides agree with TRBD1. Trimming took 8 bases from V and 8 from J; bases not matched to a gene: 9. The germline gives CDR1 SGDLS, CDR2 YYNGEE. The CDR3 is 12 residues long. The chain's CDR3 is CASVGPRGGYTF. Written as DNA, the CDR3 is TGTGCCAGTGTTGGGCCCAGGGGGGGCTACACCTTC.

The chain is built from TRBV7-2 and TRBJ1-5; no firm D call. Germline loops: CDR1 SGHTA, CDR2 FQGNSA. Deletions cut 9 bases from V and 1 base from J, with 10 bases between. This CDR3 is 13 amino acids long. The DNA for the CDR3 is TGTGCCAGTGCGGTTGAGAGCAATCAGCCCCAGCATTTT. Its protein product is CASAVESNQPQHF.

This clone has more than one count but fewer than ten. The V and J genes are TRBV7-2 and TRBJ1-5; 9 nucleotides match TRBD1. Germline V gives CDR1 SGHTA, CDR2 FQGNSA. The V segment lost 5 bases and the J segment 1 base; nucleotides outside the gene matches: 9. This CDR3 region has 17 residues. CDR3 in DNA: TGTGCCAGCAGCAAACGGGCGGACAGGGGCAGCAATCAGCCCCAGCATTTT. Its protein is CASSKRADRGSNQPQHF.

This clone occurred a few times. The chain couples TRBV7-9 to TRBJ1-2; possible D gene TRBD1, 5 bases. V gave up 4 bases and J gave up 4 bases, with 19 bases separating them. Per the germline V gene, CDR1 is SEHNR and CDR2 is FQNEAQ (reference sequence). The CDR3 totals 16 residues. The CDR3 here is CASSSPGGVISYGYTF. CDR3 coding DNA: TGTGCCAGCAGCTCGCCCGGGGGTGTCATCTCCTATGGCTACACCTTC. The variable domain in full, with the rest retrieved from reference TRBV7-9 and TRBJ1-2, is DTGVSQNPRHKITKRGQNVTFRCDPISEHNRLYWYRQTLGQGPEFLTYFQNEAQLEKSRLLSDRFSAERPKGSFSTLEIQRTEQGDSAMYLCASSSPGGVISYGYTFGSGTRLTVV.

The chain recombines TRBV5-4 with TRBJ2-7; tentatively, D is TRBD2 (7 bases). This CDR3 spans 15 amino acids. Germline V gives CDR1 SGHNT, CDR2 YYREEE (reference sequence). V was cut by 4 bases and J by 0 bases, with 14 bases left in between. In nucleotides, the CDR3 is TGTGCCAGCAGCCCCGGGGGCGGGGGCTCCTACGAGCAGTACTTC. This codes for CASSPGGGGSYEQYF.

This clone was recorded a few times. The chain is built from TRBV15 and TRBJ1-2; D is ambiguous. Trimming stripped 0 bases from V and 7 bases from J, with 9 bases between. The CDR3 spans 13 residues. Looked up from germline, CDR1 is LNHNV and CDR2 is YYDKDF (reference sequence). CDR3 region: CATSRDRASGYTF. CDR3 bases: TGTGCCACCAGCAGAGATCGGGCCTCTGGCTACACCTTC.

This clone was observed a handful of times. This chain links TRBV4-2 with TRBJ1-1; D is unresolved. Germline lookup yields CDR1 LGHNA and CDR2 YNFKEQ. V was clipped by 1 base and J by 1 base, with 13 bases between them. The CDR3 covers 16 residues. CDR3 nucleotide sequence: TGTGCCAGCAGCCAAGTACGCCCGGGGAAGAACACTGAAGCTTTCTTT. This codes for CASSQVRPGKNTEAFF.

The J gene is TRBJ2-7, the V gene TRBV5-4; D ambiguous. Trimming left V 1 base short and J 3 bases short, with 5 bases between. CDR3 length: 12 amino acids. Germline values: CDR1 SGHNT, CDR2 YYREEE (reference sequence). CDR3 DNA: TGTGCCAGCAGCTTGAATAGCTACGAGCAGTACTTC. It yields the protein CASSLNSYEQYF.

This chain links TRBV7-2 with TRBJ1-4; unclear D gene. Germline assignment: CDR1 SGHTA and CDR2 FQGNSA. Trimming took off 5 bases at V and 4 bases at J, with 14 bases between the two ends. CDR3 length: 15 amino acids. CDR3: CASSPPLDVNEKLFF. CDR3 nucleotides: TGTGCCAGCAGCCCCCCCTTGGACGTTAATGAAAAACTGTTTTTT.

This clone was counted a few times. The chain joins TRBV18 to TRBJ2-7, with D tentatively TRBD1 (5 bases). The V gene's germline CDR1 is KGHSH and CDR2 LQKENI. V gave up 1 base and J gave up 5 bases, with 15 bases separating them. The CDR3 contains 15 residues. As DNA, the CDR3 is TGTGCCAGCTCACCACAGGGTGGAGTCAGGGACGAGCAGTACTTC. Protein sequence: CASSPQGGVRDEQYF. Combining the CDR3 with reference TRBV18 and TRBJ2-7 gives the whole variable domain NAGVMQNPRHLVRRRGQEARLRCSPMKGHSHVYWYRQLPEEGLKFMVYLQKENIIDESGMPKERFSAEFPKEGPSILRIQQVVRGDSAAYFCASSPQGGVRDEQYFGPGTRLTVT.

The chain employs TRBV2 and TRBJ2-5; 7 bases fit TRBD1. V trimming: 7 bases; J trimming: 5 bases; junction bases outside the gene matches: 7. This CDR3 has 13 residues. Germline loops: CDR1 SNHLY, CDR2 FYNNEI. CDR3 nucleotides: TGTGCCAGCACGAGGGGGCTTGGGGAGACCCAGTACTTC. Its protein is CASTRGLGETQYF.

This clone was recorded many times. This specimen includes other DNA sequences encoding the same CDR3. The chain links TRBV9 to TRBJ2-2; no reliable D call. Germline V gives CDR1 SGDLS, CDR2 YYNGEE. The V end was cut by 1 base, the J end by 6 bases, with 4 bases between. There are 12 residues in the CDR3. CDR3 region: CASSVRAGELFF. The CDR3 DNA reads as TGTGCCAGCAGCGTAAGGGCCGGGGAGCTGTTTTTT.

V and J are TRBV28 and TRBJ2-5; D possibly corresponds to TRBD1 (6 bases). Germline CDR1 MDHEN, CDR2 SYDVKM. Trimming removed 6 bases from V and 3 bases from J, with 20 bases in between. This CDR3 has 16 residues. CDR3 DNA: TGTGCCAGCAGCCTCGCCAGGGGTGAGGGGAAAGAGACCCAGTACTTC. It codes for CASSLARGEGKETQYF. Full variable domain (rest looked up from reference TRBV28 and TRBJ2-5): DVKVTQSSRYLVKRTGEKVFLECVQDMDHENMFWYRQDPGLGLRLIYFSYDVKMKEKGDIPEGYSVSREKKERFSLILESASTNQTSMYLCASSLARGEGKETQYFGPGTRLLVL.

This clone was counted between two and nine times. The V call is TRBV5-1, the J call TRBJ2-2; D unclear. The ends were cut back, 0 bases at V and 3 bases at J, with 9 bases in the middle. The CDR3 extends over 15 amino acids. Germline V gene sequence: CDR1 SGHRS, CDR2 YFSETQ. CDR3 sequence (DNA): TGCGCCAGCAGCTTGGTTGGGTCCGACACCGGGGAGCTGTTTTTT. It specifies CASSLVGSDTGELFF.

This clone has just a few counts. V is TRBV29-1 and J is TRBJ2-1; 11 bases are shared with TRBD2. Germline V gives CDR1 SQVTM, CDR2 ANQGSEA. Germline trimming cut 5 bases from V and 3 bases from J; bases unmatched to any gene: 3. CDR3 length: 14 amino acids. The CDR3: CSVPGLAVYNEQFF. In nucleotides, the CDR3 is TGCAGCGTTCCGGGACTAGCGGTCTACAATGAGCAGTTCTTC.

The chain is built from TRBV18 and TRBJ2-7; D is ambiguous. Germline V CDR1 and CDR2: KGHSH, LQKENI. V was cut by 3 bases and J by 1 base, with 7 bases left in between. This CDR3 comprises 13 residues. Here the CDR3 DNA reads TGTGCCAGCTCACCTCTTCTGTCCTACGAGCAGTACTTC. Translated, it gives CASSPLLSYEQYF.

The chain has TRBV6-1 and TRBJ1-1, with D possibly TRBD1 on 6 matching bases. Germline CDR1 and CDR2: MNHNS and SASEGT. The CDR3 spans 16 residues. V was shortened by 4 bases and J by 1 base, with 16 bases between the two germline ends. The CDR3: CASSVSRVGANTEAFF. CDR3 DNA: TGTGCCAGCAGTGTTAGCCGAGTGGGGGCGAACACTGAAGCTTTCTTT.

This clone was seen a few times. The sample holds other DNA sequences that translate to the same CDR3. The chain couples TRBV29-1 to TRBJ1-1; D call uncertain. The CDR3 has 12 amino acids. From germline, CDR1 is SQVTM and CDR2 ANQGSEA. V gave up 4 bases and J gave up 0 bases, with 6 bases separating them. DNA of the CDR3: TGCAGCGTTGCCCAGATGAACACTGAAGCTTTCTTT. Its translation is CSVAQMNTEAFF.

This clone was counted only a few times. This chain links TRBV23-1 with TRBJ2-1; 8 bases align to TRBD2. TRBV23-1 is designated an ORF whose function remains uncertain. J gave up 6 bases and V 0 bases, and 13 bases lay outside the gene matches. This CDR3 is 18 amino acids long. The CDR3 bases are TGCGCCAGCAGTCAATCTCCATCCACTCGGGGGGGTCCCAATGAGCAGTTCTTC. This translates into CASSQSPSTRGGPNEQFF.

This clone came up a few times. CDR3 sequence (DNA): TGTGCCAGCAGTTTGAGGGACAGGGGAGCAGATACGCAGTATTTT. Translated, it gives CASSLRDRGADTQYF. This chain links TRBV27 with TRBJ2-3; 10 nucleotides match TRBD1. Germline assignment: CDR1 MNHEY and CDR2 SMNVEV (reference sequence). The CDR3 runs 15 residues. With V trimmed by 3 bases and J by 4 bases, 4 bases remained unmatched.

The CDR3: CASSSYLSGSNYNEQFF. The CDR3, as DNA: TGCGCCAGCAGCTCATACCTATCGGGGAGTAACTACAATGAGCAGTTCTTC. The V call is TRBV5-1, the J call TRBJ2-1; weak D call: TRBD2 (5 bases). Trimming took 3 bases from V and 3 from J, leaving 19 bases between them. The V gene's germline CDR1 is SGHRS and CDR2 YFSETQ. The CDR3 has 17 amino acids.